This T cell receptor beta chain is from a study of blood T cell repertoires in COVID-19. The overall study: T cells, B-cell-depleted T cells, or PBMCs provided the cDNA or gDNA that served as material.

Clones were sequenced by immunoSEQ multiplex PCR, and TCRdb holds only the in-frame ones, with some missing. Altogether about 120,000 clones are present, over 75% being singletons, with the ten largest covering 1.8%. Germline V lookup: CDR1 PRHDT, CDR2 FYEKMQ (reference sequence). CDR3 size: 16 residues. The germline V and J ends were trimmed by 5 bases and 0 bases, with 16 bases remaining between them. This TCR derives from a human donor with active COVID-19. The donor label of this sample is uncertain. This chain uses TRBV13 with TRBJ1-2; D possibly corresponds to TRBD1 (5 bases). Source material: peripheral blood. The CDR3 bases are TGTGCCAGCAGCCTTCAAGTCGAGACAGCTAACTATGGCTACACCTTC. Translation gives CASSLQVETANYGYTF.